Described below is a single TCR beta chain sequence and its context. V gave up 3 bases and J gave up 1 base, with 12 bases separating them. Germline V CDR1 and CDR2: KGHSH, LQKENI. CDR3 length equals 15 residues. The data belong to a study of blood T cell repertoires in COVID-19. Study context: Samples of COVID-19 (acute and convalescent) were obtained from the United States, Italy and Spain. The cDNA or gDNA used as material had been derived from T cells, B-cell-depleted T cells, or PBMCs.

The assay was immunoSEQ multiplex PCR, and TCRdb's table has in-frame clones only and misses some. Of some 150,000 clones in the sample, roughly 90% were seen once. In terms of age and location, participants ranged from about 18 to 100 years and lived in approximately 26 US areas. What was sequenced was PBMCs or T cells enriched from blood (not recorded which). This receptor was identified in a human donor with acute COVID-19. The donor label of this sample is uncertain. V is TRBV18 and J is TRBJ2-5; D is perhaps TRBD1 (6 bases). The CDR3 is CASSPTRDTQETQYF. CDR3 nucleotides: TGTGCCAGCTCACCGACCCGGGACACCCAAGAGACCCAGTACTTC.